A single sample gave rise to the 19 T cell receptor beta chains below, sequenced in a study of Ad26.COV2.S vaccination and SARS-CoV-2 variants (dated by TCRdb to 2020 to 2023). The sample's treatment or condition label, in plain terms: over 15 received Ad26.COV2.S at low or high dose, single or two shots; roughly five received placebo; per-sample allocation not given. Repertoires of vaccine and placebo recipients were sequenced from samples collected on day 63 after the first injection. Library preparation used the immunoSEQ multiplex PCR assay. TCRdb mirrors the immuneACCESS table, restricted to in-frame sequences. Some clones are absent from its copies; in checked studies, under half trace to an unresolved V gene, and the reason for the others is unknown. This sample gives 400,000 to 450,000 clones in total; less than 95% of them show up just once. About 4.1% of the sample goes to the ten largest clones.

Sequences were derived from peripheral blood, sampled in a trial of Ad26.COV2.S vaccine versus placebo. The receptors originated from a person aged 18-65 years who received the Ad26.COV2.S COVID-19 vaccine or a placebo.

The rearrangement joins TRBV6-2 or TRBV6-3 to TRBJ2-2; TRBD2 matches at 10 bases. In germline, CDR1 is MNHEY, CDR2 SVGEGT. The CDR3 extends over 17 amino acids. The V segment lost 0 bases and the J segment 1 base; nucleotides outside the gene matches: 2. CDR3 nucleotide sequence: TGTGCCAGCAGTTACTCTAGCGGGAGGTTGAACACCGGGGAGCTGTTTTTT. Encoded protein: CASSYSSGRLNTGELFF.

The chain couples TRBV19 to TRBJ2-5; 7 bases line up with TRBD2. The germline gives CDR1 LNHDA, CDR2 SQIVND (reference sequence). Trimming at V came to 7 bases and at J to 4 bases, leaving 12 bases not matched to a gene. The CDR3 is made up of 15 amino acids. In nucleotides, the CDR3 is TGTGCCAGTAAAGAGGGCGGGAGACTTAGAGAGACCCAGTACTTC. Its protein is CASKEGGRLRETQYF. The full variable domain, rest sourced from reference TRBV19 and TRBJ2-5, is DGGITQSPKYLFRKEGQNVTLSCEQNLNHDAMYWYRQDPGQGLRLIYYSQIVNDFQKGDIAEGYSVSREKKESFPLTVTSAQKNPTAFYLCASKEGGRLRETQYFGPGTRLLVL.

The chain joins TRBV19 to TRBJ2-1, with TRBD2 matching 10 bases. CDR1 is LNHDA, CDR2 SQIVND, per germline (reference sequence). V lost 1 base and J lost 6; bases outside the gene matches: 3. The CDR3 spans 15 residues. This CDR3 reads CASSIATSGSNEQFF. The CDR3 DNA follows: TGTGCCAGTAGTATAGCGACTAGCGGGTCCAATGAGCAGTTCTTC.

Only one count was recorded for this clone. The chain recombines TRBV2 with TRBJ1-1, with D possibly being TRBD1 (5 bases). CDR1 and CDR2 (germline): SNHLY, FYNNEI. Deletions cut 0 bases from V and 4 bases from J, with 9 bases between. The CDR3 spans 14 residues. CDR3 DNA sequence: TGTGCCAGCAGTGAAGCACCGGGGCGCACTGAAGCTTTCTTT. Translated, it gives CASSEAPGRTEAFF. Variable domain in full (rest from reference TRBV2 and TRBJ1-1): EPEVTQTPSHQVTQMGQEVILRCVPISNHLYFYWYRQILGQKVEFLVSFYNNEISEKSEIFDDQFSVERPDGSNFTLKIRSTKLEDSAMYFCASSEAPGRTEAFFGQGTRLTVV.

V usage is TRBV2 and J usage is TRBJ2-2; either TRBD1 or TRBD2 may fit D (5 bases each). V lost 7 bases, J lost 3 bases, and 15 bases lay in between. Germline CDR1 is SNHLY and CDR2 is FYNNEI. The CDR3 is made up of 15 amino acids. CDR3 DNA sequence: TGTGCCAGCAAGGCTTTAGGGGAGCACACCGGGGAGCTGTTTTTT. It translates to CASKALGEHTGELFF.

The chain is built from TRBV15 and TRBJ1-1; D perhaps matches TRBD1 (5 bases). The CDR3 contains 13 residues. Trimming cost V 4 bases and J 7 bases, with 13 bases left between them. In germline, CDR1 is LNHNV, CDR2 YYDKDF (reference sequence). The CDR3 nucleotides are TGTGCCACCAGCACCGACAGTGCCGATGAAGCTTTCTTT. Protein: CATSTDSADEAFF.

The V gene is TRBV27, the J gene TRBJ2-1; 7 nucleotides line up with TRBD2. The CDR3 has 20 residues. After removal of 2 bases from V and 0 bases from J, the junction contained 16 bases not matched to a gene. Germline V gene sequence: CDR1 MNHEY, CDR2 SMNVEV (reference sequence). CDR3 protein: CASSLGVLAEQPSSYNEQFF. As DNA, the CDR3 is TGTGCCAGCAGTTTAGGGGTGCTAGCGGAGCAGCCGAGCTCCTACAATGAGCAGTTCTTC.

The CDR3 spells CASSQSLAGNEQFF. The CDR3 DNA is TGCGCCAGCAGTCAATCTCTAGCGGGGAATGAGCAGTTCTTC. This chain links TRBV23-1 with TRBJ2-1; 9 nucleotides match TRBD2. TRBV23-1 is known as an ORF, though its function is uncertain. V lost 0 bases to trimming and J lost 7 bases; unmatched junction nucleotides: 1. The CDR3 is 14 residues long.

The rearrangement uses TRBV6-1 and TRBJ1-4, with D possibly being TRBD1 (5 bases). The V end lost 2 bases, the J end lost 7 bases, and 8 bases lay between the germline ends. This CDR3 is 13 amino acids long. The germline CDR1 and CDR2 sequences are MNHNS and SASEGT. CDR3 protein: CASSERGIEKLFF. DNA for the CDR3: TGTGCCAGCAGTGAACGGGGCATTGAAAAACTGTTTTTT.

The chain carries TRBV29-1 and TRBJ1-2; no firm D call. Germline loops: CDR1 SQVTM, CDR2 ANQGSEA. CDR3 length: 13 residues. V lost 4 bases, J lost 4 bases, and 13 bases lay in between. This CDR3 is CSVVEGGGYGYTF. In DNA, the CDR3 is TGCAGCGTTGTGGAAGGAGGAGGCTATGGCTACACCTTC. The full variable domain, with the rest looked up from reference TRBV29-1 and TRBJ1-2, is SAVISQKPSRDICQRGTSLTIQCQVDSQVTMMFWYRQQPGQSLTLIATANQGSEATYESGFVIDKFPISRPNLTFSTLTVSNMSPEDSSIYLCSVVEGGGYGYTFGSGTRLTVV.

The chain carries TRBV6-5 and TRBJ1-2; D remains ambiguous. Germline V gene sequence: CDR1 MNHEY, CDR2 SVGAGI. The CDR3 spans 14 residues. The V end lost 0 bases, the J end lost 6 bases, and 11 bases lay between the germline ends. The CDR3 protein is CASSYSRSLHGYTF. The CDR3 nucleotides read TGTGCCAGCAGTTACTCAAGAAGTCTGCATGGCTACACCTTC.

The chain couples TRBV9 to TRBJ2-1, with a possible D match to TRBD2 (5 bases). Trimming took off 4 bases at V and 0 bases at J, with 11 bases between the two ends. The CDR3 consists of 15 residues. CDR1 is SGDLS and CDR2 is YYNGEE in the germline V gene. CDR3 protein: CASSPPRGSYNEQFF. The DNA for the CDR3 is TGTGCCAGCAGCCCCCCCCGGGGCTCCTACAATGAGCAGTTCTTC.

The CDR3 loop reads CASSRTGSQPQHF. The CDR3 region has the DNA TGTGCCAGCAGTCGGACAGGGTCTCAGCCCCAGCATTTT. The chain uses TRBV2 and TRBJ1-5; 8 bases align to TRBD1. Per germline, CDR1 SNHLY and CDR2 FYNNEI. The CDR3 is 13 residues long. V dropped 5 bases and J dropped 6; count of bases not matched to a gene: 3.

The chain joins TRBV5-5 to TRBJ2-7; D possibly matches TRBD1 or TRBD2 (5 bases each). The CDR3 loop spans 14 amino acids. Germline V CDR1 and CDR2: SGHKS, YYEKEE (reference sequence). Trimming took 5 bases from V and 2 from J, leaving 14 bases between them. The CDR3 sequence is CASREGVGAYEQYF. The CDR3 nucleotides read TGTGCCAGCAGGGAAGGGGTGGGGGCCTACGAGCAGTACTTC.

The rearrangement links TRBV11-1 to TRBJ1-4; 8 positions agree with TRBD1. The CDR3 loop spans 15 amino acids. Germline trimming cut 2 bases from V and 7 bases from J; bases unmatched to any gene: 6. Germline CDR1 is SGHAT and CDR2 is FQDESV (reference sequence). The CDR3 nucleotides are TGTGCCAGCAGCTTAATCAGGGGGCGAAGTGAAAAACTGTTTTTT. It is translated as CASSLIRGRSEKLFF.

This chain links TRBV7-9 with TRBJ2-1; D uncertain. There are 16 residues in the CDR3. V was clipped by 2 bases and J by 0 bases, with 11 bases between them. The germline V gene has CDR1 SEHNR and CDR2 FQNEAQ (reference sequence). The CDR3 DNA is TGTGCCAGCAGCTTAATTGGGTGGAGCTCCTACAATGAGCAGTTCTTC. It translates to CASSLIGWSSYNEQFF.

CDR3 DNA sequence: TGTGCCAGCAGTTTTAGCGGGGGTGGGAACAATGAGCAGTTCTTC. Translation gives CASSFSGGGNNEQFF. This chain connects TRBV28 to TRBJ2-1, with TRBD2 identical over 9 bases. Germline V gene lookup returns CDR1 MDHEN and CDR2 SYDVKM. The CDR3 is 15 residues long. Trimming at V came to 3 bases and at J to 5 bases, leaving 5 bases not matched to a gene.

This clone has a handful of counts. The gene calls are TRBV30 and TRBJ2-7, with 9 bases matching TRBD2. J gave up 10 bases and V 6 bases, and 13 bases lay outside the gene matches. There are 13 residues in the CDR3. CDR1 and CDR2 (germline): GTSNPN, SVGIG (reference sequence). CDR3 region: CACLEVSGRNQYF. CDR3 nucleotide sequence: TGTGCCTGCCTAGAGGTGAGCGGGAGGAACCAGTACTTC.

The chain is built from TRBV7-9 and TRBJ2-1; 8 nucleotides match TRBD2. Germline CDR1 SEHNR, CDR2 FQNEAQ (reference sequence). This CDR3 spans 12 amino acids. The trim removed 5 bases at V and 10 bases at J, leaving 4 bases unmatched. The CDR3 is CASSRSGGEQFF. The DNA for the CDR3 is TGTGCCAGCAGCCGAAGCGGGGGAGAGCAGTTCTTC.